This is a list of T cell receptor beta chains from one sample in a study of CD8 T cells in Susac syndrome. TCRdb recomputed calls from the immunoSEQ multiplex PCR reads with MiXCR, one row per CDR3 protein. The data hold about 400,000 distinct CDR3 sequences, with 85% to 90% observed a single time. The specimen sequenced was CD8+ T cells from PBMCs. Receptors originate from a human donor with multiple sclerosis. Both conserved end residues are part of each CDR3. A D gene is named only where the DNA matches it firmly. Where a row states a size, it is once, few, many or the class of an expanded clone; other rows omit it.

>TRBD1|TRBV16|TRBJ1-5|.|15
CASSQFVGGRQPQHF
TGTGCCAGCAGCCAATTCGTAGGGGGCCGACAGCCCCAGCATTTT
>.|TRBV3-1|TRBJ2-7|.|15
CASSLLDSYTYEQYF
TGTGCCAGCAGCCTACTGGACAGCTATACCTACGAGCAGTACTTC
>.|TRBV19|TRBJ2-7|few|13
CASSSTLSYEQYF
TGTGCCAGTAGCAGTACACTTTCCTACGAGCAGTACTTC
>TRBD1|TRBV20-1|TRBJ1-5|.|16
CSARLTGGAGNQPQHF
TGCAGTGCCAGACTGACAGGGGGCGCGGGAAATCAGCCCCAGCATTTT
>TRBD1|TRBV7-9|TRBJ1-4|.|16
CASSYGQGTANEKLFF
TGTGCCAGCAGCTACGGTCAAGGGACAGCTAATGAAAAACTGTTTTTT
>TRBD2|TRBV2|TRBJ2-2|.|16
CASRGLAGESIGELFF
TGTGCCAGCAGGGGACTAGCGGGAGAGTCGATCGGGGAGCTGTTTTTT
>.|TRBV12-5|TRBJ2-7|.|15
CASALFVDGDYEQYF
TGTGCTAGTGCCCTATTCGTCGACGGCGACTACGAGCAGTACTTC
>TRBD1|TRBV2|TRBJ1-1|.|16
CASSEGRQGMNTEAFF
TGTGCCAGCAGTGAGGGGAGACAGGGGATGAACACTGAAGCTTTCTTT
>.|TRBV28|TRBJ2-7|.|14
CASSLRLLPGEQYF
TGTGCCAGCAGTTTAAGGCTACTACCCGGCGAGCAGTACTTC
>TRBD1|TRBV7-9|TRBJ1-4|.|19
CASSTIPGTGFQRDEKLFF
TGTGCCAGCAGCACCATCCCCGGGACAGGCTTCCAAAGGGATGAAAAACTGTTTTTT
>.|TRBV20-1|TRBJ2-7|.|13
CSARRDTTYEQYF
TGCAGTGCTAGGAGGGACACGACCTACGAGCAGTACTTC
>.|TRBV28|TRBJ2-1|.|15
CASTIGGSSYNEQFF
TGTGCCAGCACGATAGGGGGTAGCTCCTACAATGAGCAGTTCTTC
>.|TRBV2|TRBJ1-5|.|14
CASSGGQGLTPQHF
TGTGCCAGCAGTGGGGGCCAGGGTCTTACGCCCCAGCATTTT
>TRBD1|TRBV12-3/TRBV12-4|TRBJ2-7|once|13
CASSPGTAYGQYF
TGCGCCAGCAGTCCCGGGACAGCCTACGGGCAGTACTTC
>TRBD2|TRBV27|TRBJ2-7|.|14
CASSSGRSIYEQYF
TGTGCCAGCAGTAGCGGGAGGAGTATCTACGAGCAGTACTTC
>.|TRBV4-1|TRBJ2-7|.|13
CASSQDWALEQYF
TGCGCCAGCAGCCAGGACTGGGCCTTGGAGCAGTACTTC
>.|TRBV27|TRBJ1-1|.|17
CASSLSGPGTFNTEAFF
TGTGCCAGCAGTTTATCAGGTCCAGGAACTTTCAACACTGAAGCTTTCTTT
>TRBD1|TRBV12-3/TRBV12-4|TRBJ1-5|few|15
CASSEGQLSNQPQHF
TGTGCCAGCTCTGAGGGACAGCTTAGCAATCAGCCCCAGCATTTT
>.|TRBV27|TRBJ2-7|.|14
CASSSRQIHYEQYF
TGTGCCAGCAGTTCTAGACAGATCCACTACGAGCAGTACTTC
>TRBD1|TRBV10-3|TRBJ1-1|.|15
CAISALGQGDTEAFF
TGTGCCATCAGTGCACTCGGACAGGGAGACACTGAAGCTTTCTTT
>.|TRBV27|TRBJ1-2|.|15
CASGASGGPFYGYTF
TGTGCCAGCGGGGCTTCGGGGGGCCCCTTTTATGGCTACACCTTC
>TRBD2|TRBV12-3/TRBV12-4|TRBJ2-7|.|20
CASSYGPLSGLAGGSYEQYF
TGTGCCAGCAGTTACGGACCACTTAGCGGACTAGCGGGAGGCTCCTACGAGCAGTACTTC
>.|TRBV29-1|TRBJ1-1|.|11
CSVEDSLEAFF
TGCAGCGTTGAGGACAGCCTTGAAGCTTTCTTT
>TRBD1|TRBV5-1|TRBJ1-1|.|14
CASSLVAGGSEAFF
TGCGCCAGCAGCTTGGTGGCAGGGGGCTCTGAAGCTTTCTTT
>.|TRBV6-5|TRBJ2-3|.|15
CASSLTRTGTDTQYF
TGTGCCAGCAGTTTGACTAGGACAGGCACAGATACGCAGTATTTT
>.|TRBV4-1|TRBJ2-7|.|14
CASSQKDRTYEQYF
TGCGCCAGCAGCCAAAAGGACAGAACCTACGAGCAGTACTTC
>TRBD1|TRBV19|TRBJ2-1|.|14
CASRRTGAYNKQFF
TGTGCCAGTAGGAGGACAGGGGCCTACAATAAGCAGTTCTTC
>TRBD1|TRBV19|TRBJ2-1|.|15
CASSKTGTGGNEQFF
TGTGCCAGTAGTAAAACCGGGACAGGGGGCAATGAGCAGTTCTTC
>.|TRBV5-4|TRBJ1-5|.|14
CASSPDPDGQPQHF
TGTGCCAGCAGCCCTGACCCGGACGGTCAGCCCCAGCATTTT
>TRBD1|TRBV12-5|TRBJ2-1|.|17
CASGLEGEGAIYNEQFF
TGTGCTAGTGGTTTGGAAGGTGAGGGGGCTATCTACAATGAGCAGTTCTTC
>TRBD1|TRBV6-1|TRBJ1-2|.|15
CASSVPDRDFYGYTF
TGTGCCAGCAGTGTCCCGGACAGGGACTTCTATGGCTACACCTTC
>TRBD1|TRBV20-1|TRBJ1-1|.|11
CSASKGAEAFF
TGCAGTGCTAGTAAGGGGGCAGAGGCTTTCTTT
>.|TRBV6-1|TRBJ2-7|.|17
CASSSLSKGRNSYEQYF
TGTGCCAGCAGCTCCCTCTCCAAGGGACGGAACTCCTACGAGCAGTACTTC
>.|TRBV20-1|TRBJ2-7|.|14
CSAPRSEDYYEQYF
TGCAGTGCTCCACGATCGGAGGATTACTACGAGCAGTACTTC
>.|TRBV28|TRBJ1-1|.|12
CASSQRDTEAFF
TGTGCCAGCAGCCAAAGGGACACTGAAGCTTTCTTT
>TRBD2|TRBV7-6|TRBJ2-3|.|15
CASSLQRGYTDTQYF
TGTGCCAGCAGCTTACAGCGGGGGTACACAGATACGCAGTATTTT
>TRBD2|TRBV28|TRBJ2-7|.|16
CASSNLREGESNEQYF
TGTGCCAGCAGTAACCTCCGGGAGGGGGAATCGAACGAGCAGTACTTC
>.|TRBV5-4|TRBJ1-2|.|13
CASSLGLANGYTF
TGTGCCAGCAGCTTGGGTCTGGCTAACGGCTACACCTTC
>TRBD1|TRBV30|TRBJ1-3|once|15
CAWSATGISGNTIYF
TGTGCCTGGAGTGCGACAGGGATCTCTGGAAACACCATATATTTT
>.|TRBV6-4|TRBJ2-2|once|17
CASSIPGSVQNTGELFF
TGTGCCAGCAGTATACCGGGATCGGTTCAGAACACCGGGGAGCTGTTTTTT